This TCR beta chain was profiled in a study of esophageal squamous cell carcinoma under preoperative chemotherapy. Study-wide context: Both tumor-infiltrating lymphocytes and peripheral blood T cells were profiled.

Time point here: after preoperative PTX-NDP chemotherapy. Paclitaxel-nedaplatin chemotherapy was given to patients ahead of their surgery. TCRdb redid the calling of the PCR reads with MiXCR, one entry per CDR3 protein. There are 34,000 or so distinct CDR3 sequences in the sample; 40% to 65% occur only once, and 20% to 25% lies in the top ten. V was cut by 3 bases and J by 7 bases, with 12 bases left in between. CDR3 length: 13 amino acids. By share of the sample, this clonotype is medium-sized. This TCR was sampled from a human donor with esophageal squamous cell carcinoma. The donor label of this sample is uncertain. Sample collection occurred from a patient given preoperative chemotherapy. This chain uses TRBV12-3 or TRBV12-4 with TRBJ2-5; D ambiguous. The CDR3 reads CASSFTLPGTQYF. DNA for the CDR3: TGTGCCAGCAGTTTTACACTCCCCGGGACCCAGTACTTC.